This T cell receptor (beta chain) was documented in a study of radiation and T cells in renal cell carcinoma (TCRdb year 2020). Context from the whole study: The samples were obtained from a clinical trial, where primary renal cell carcinomas were treated with 15 Gy stereotactic body radiation therapy and then removed by nephrectomy 4 weeks afterward. In the roughly 49 samples combined, about 4 million unique CDR3 nucleotide sequences were found, encoding about 2,700,000 unique CDR3 amino acid sequences. A total of around 53 samples underwent TCR beta sequencing, made up of roughly 26 tumors and approximately 27 peripheral blood samples.

TCR beta libraries were generated from genomic DNA with the immunoSEQ kit, following the manufacturer's recommendations. Library preparation used a first multiplex PCR with proprietary primers, then a second PCR adding unique barcodes, with bead cleanups after each round. Each sample batch included a kit-provided positive control reaction and a negative control reaction. The final libraries were assessed on an Agilent 4200 TapeStation D1000 ScreenTape, pooled by volume, and quantified by qPCR. Sequencing ran on an Illumina NextSeq500 with a MidOutput 150-cycle cartridge, using 156 Read1 and 15 Index1 cycles with kit custom primers. The pooled library was loaded at about 0.93 pM with approximately 20% PhiX control spiked in. The authors processed their data as follows. Vendor-processed data were analyzed in R, and a clonotype was defined as all T cells sharing the same CDR3 nucleotide sequence. For clone abundance analyses, frequencies were normalized to the 10,000 most abundant clones in each sample. Public T cell clones, which averaged fewer than five per sample, were excluded before analysis. A difference in abundance of at least 32-fold between compartments was used to define tumor-enriched and baseline blood-enriched clonotypes. Clonotypes expanded or contracted between blood time points were identified with a beta-binomial differential abundance model. Tumor-blood repertoire similarity was measured with the Baroni-Urbani and Buser coefficient, and groups were compared using two-tailed Wilcoxon tests in R. Entries here come from immuneACCESS through TCRdb and include only in-frame sequences with V and J called. Some clones fail to appear in such tables; in the studies checked, an unresolved V gene covers under half of the shortfall, and the cause of the remainder is unknown. V, J and clone size were drawn from that table, and D and trimming were deduced from the DNA. A total of about 88,000 clones appear in this sample, 65% to 90% of them only once. Roughly 8% of the sample is in the top ten clones.

The paper as a whole reports these results and caveats: Changes in the blood repertoire were not tracked past 4 weeks after treatment. With a single-armed trial design, the study had no way to address how radiation dose or scheduling affects the TCR repertoire. In blood, the top tumor clonotypes increased from baseline to 2 weeks after radiation and then shrank by 4 weeks, which suggests a temporary expansion of tumor-resident clones. Because pretreatment tumor biopsies were not available, the study could not determine whether clonotypes were already present within the tumor at baseline.

The time point tag for this specimen amounts to: baseline pretreatment blood. What this sample's treatment or condition label stands for: 15 Gy SBRT to primary tumor, nephrectomy 4 weeks later. To track tumor-enriched clonotypes, serial peripheral blood was sampled from radiation-treated patients at baseline and at 2 weeks and 4 weeks after SBRT. Renal cell carcinoma with clear cell pathology was present in all patients. Genomic DNA for TCR sequencing was prepared using the QIAamp DNA Blood Mini Kit (Qiagen). The analyses included just those samples that passed every quality control check. The CDR3 covers 16 residues, taking in both the cysteine and the phenylalanine. The only DNA kept is the CDR3, 48 bases in frame from the first base. Trimming removed 5 bases from V and 3 bases from J, leaving 20 bases between the germline ends. The germline V gene (reference sequence) gives CDR1 as SEHNR and CDR2 as FQNEAQ.

About this clone: Its antigen is currently not known. No much larger clone exists at a distance of one base, and base qualities are not known.

The material sequenced was blood, taken from a patient whose treatment included radiotherapy and nephrectomy. The chain is encoded by TRBV7-9 joined to TRBJ2-7, with a tentative D gene TRBD2 over 5 matching bases. The sequence derives from a man over 45 with renal cell carcinoma. The CDR3 loop reads CASSTSAGLRLYEQYF. The bases read TGTGCCAGCAGCACGTCCGCCGGACTCCGACTCTACGAGCAGTACTTC.